This T cell receptor (beta chain) was profiled in a study of T cell responses to AZD1222 COVID-19 vaccine. General study findings and limits: Donors in the cohort were predominantly white British and more often female, and clonal diversity was possibly underestimated. Vaccination with two AZD1222 doses was followed by a rise in Spike-specific TCR breadth and depth.

A note on this clone: Its antigen remains unknown.

V gave up 7 bases and J gave up 7 bases; unmatched junction bases: 19. Germline V CDR1 and CDR2: LGHDT, YNNKEL (reference sequence). The CDR3 has 17 residues. TCRdb's table, derived via immunoSEQ multiplex PCR, lists solely in-frame clones and lacks some. This table holds some 150,000 clones, around 95% found once. This specimen consisted of peripheral blood, obtained on day 0 of AZD1222 vaccination. The chain has TRBV3-1 (or the pseudogene TRBV3-2) and TRBJ2-1; 7 nucleotides align to TRBD2. The receptor's source is an adult in good health. The CDR3 nucleotides read TGTGCCAGCACCACACTGAACGGGAGGCCCCTAGGGAATGAGCAGTTCTTC. Translated: CASTTLNGRPLGNEQFF.